A selection of T cell receptor beta chains follows, all from one sample in a study of blood T cell repertoires in COVID-19. Profiling relied on immunoSEQ multiplex PCR, and the TCRdb table lists in-frame clones only, not all of them. Among approximately 70,000 clones listed, 79% were seen once. Sequencing used peripheral blood. These TCRs come from a man between 60 and 70 years old with active or convalescent COVID-19. Each CDR3 is given with its conserved first and last residue. The D gene is left open where the match is weak. A row's size may be missing; if present it is once, few, many or a size class.

D gene,V gene,J gene,clone size,CDR3 length,CDR3 DNA,CDR3 protein
-,TRBV28,TRBJ2-7,once,12,TGTGCCAGCAGTTTTTTGGGGGCCGAGCAGTACTTC,CASSFLGAEQYF
TRBD1,TRBV6-5,TRBJ2-1,-,15,TGTGCCAGCAGTCTACCGGGACAGGGGGCGAATGAGCAGTTCTTC,CASSLPGQGANEQFF
TRBD1,TRBV19,TRBJ2-1,-,14,TGTGCCAGTAGTGGACAGGGGCCTTACAATGAGCAGTTCTTC,CASSGQGPYNEQFF
TRBD2,TRBV15,TRBJ2-2,-,17,TGTGCCACCAGCAGAGCGGGGCGGGGGGATAACACCGGGGAGCTGTTTTTT,CATSRAGRGDNTGELFF
TRBD1,TRBV18,TRBJ1-6,many,17,TGTGCCAGCTCGCTCGGGACAGGGGGCGGGTTGAATTCACCCCTCCACTTT,CASSLGTGGGLNSPLHF
-,TRBV6-5,TRBJ1-5,-,14,TGTGCCAGCAGGACTCTCGGGGTAGGCCAGCCCCAGCATTTT,CASRTLGVGQPQHF
-,TRBV28,TRBJ1-2,-,11,TGTGCCAGCAGGGGGCACTATGGCTACACCTTC,CASRGHYGYTF
-,TRBV7-8,TRBJ2-3,few,12,TGTGCCAGCAGCCCGACAGAAGATACGCAGTATTTT,CASSPTEDTQYF
TRBD1,TRBV15,TRBJ2-5,-,14,TGTGCCACCAGCGAGGGCCAGGGGGAAGAGACCCAGTACTTC,CATSEGQGEETQYF
-,TRBV10-3,TRBJ1-1,-,12,TGTGCCATCCGAAGCGCGGGCACTGAAGCTTTCTTT,CAIRSAGTEAFF
-,TRBV28,TRBJ1-2,-,13,TGTGCCAGCAGTTTCGCCCAAGCCTATGGCTACACCTTC,CASSFAQAYGYTF
-,TRBV2,TRBJ1-2,-,14,TGTGCCAGCAGTGAACCGACGGCGGGGTTTGGCTACACCTTC,CASSEPTAGFGYTF
-,TRBV6-1,TRBJ2-1,few,15,TGTGCCAGCAGTGAAGGTCTTATAGGAAGAGGTGAGCAGTTCTTC,CASSEGLIGRGEQFF
-,TRBV4-1,TRBJ2-5,once,16,TGCGCCAGCAGCCGTGGTGGTGTCGGGGGGCCCACATCCCAGTACTTC,CASSRGGVGGPTSQYF
-,TRBV2,TRBJ2-7,few,17,TGTGCCAGCAGTGAAGCGCTTGGGGGCAGGAAAGACTACGAGCAGTACTTC,CASSEALGGRKDYEQYF
-,TRBV11-2,TRBJ2-6,-,17,TGTGCCAGCAGCGCCCTTCCCCGCGGCCCTGGGGCCAACGTCCTGACTTTC,CASSALPRGPGANVLTF
-,TRBV7-2,TRBJ1-3,many,18,TGTGCCAGCAGCTTAGAGGTTTCCAGGGGCCTCTCTGGAAACACCATATATTTT,CASSLEVSRGLSGNTIYF
TRBD1,TRBV7-2,TRBJ1-6,-,14,TGTGCCAGCAGCCCGGGACAGGGAAATTCACCCCTCCACTTT,CASSPGQGNSPLHF
-,TRBV2,TRBJ1-3,few,15,TGTGCCAGCAATGTGGCGGGTAACTCTGGAAACACCATATATTTT,CASNVAGNSGNTIYF
-,TRBV27,TRBJ2-2,few,16,TGTGCCAGCAGTTTGGGGGGAAATAACCGCGCCGGGGAGCTGTTTTTT,CASSLGGNNRAGELFF
-,TRBV7-7,TRBJ2-1,-,15,TGTGCCAGCAGCCCGGGACTTGATTCCTACAATGAGCAGTTCTTC,CASSPGLDSYNEQFF
-,TRBV5-4,TRBJ2-3,-,14,TGTGCCAGCAGCCAGGACAGTTCCTCAGATACGCAGTATTTT,CASSQDSSSDTQYF
TRBD1,TRBV5-5,TRBJ1-3,-,17,TGTGCCAGCAGCTCTACAAACAGGGGGTCGACTGGAAACACCATATATTTT,CASSSTNRGSTGNTIYF
-,TRBV10-2,TRBJ2-1,-,17,TGCGCCAGCACCCCCTCCCGGAATGCGGGGCTTTACAATGAGCAGTTCTTC,CASTPSRNAGLYNEQFF
TRBD2,TRBV28,TRBJ2-2,-,15,TGTGCCAGCAGCGGAAGGACTAGCGGCACCGGGGAGCTGTTTTTT,CASSGRTSGTGELFF
TRBD1,TRBV19,TRBJ1-4,once,15,TGTGCCAGTAGTATGAAGGGGGCGGTTAATGAAAAACTGTTTTTT,CASSMKGAVNEKLFF
TRBD1,TRBV2,TRBJ1-4,once,14,TGTGCCAGCAATCGACAGGGGCCTAATGAAAAACTGTTTTTT,CASNRQGPNEKLFF
-,TRBV11-2,TRBJ1-6,-,17,TGTGCCAGCAGCCCACTACCCCCGGGGATTTATAATTCACCCCTCCACTTT,CASSPLPPGIYNSPLHF
TRBD1,TRBV4-1,TRBJ1-1,-,15,TGCGCCAGCAGCCAAATGGGACAGGGGAACACTGAAGCTTTCTTT,CASSQMGQGNTEAFF
-,TRBV14,TRBJ1-4,-,16,TGTGCCAGCAGCCAAGGTTCGGGGTGGGTACCTGAAAAACTGTTTTTT,CASSQGSGWVPEKLFF
-,TRBV6-5,TRBJ1-3,-,14,TGTGCCAGCAGTTACCAGGGGCCAGGAAACACCATATATTTT,CASSYQGPGNTIYF
TRBD1,TRBV2,TRBJ2-5,-,15,TGTGCCAGCAGTGGAGGGACAGGGGGGACGGAGACCCAGTACTTC,CASSGGTGGTETQYF
-,TRBV29-1,TRBJ2-7,-,14,TGCAGCGTTGGGTCTCGGGGTTTCTCCTACGAGCAGTACTTC,CSVGSRGFSYEQYF
TRBD1,TRBV19,TRBJ2-7,-,15,TGTGCCAGTAGTTCTCAGGGACAGTCTCCCTACGAGCAGTACTTC,CASSSQGQSPYEQYF
-,TRBV10-3,TRBJ1-1,-,14,TGTGCCATCGGGGGGGCAGACAAAGCGGGCGAAGCTTTCTTT,CAIGGADKAGEAFF
-,TRBV6-1,TRBJ1-5,few,15,TGTGCCAGCAGTGAACTTTGGGGGGGCAATCAGCCCCAGCATTTT,CASSELWGGNQPQHF
-,TRBV28,TRBJ1-2,-,12,TGTGCCAGCAGTTATTACAGGGAGGGCTACACCTTC,CASSYYREGYTF
TRBD2,TRBV6-6,TRBJ2-1,-,16,TGTGCCAGCCGTTCTTCATCGGGGGGCTCCTACAATGAGCAGTTCTTC,CASRSSSGGSYNEQFF
TRBD2,TRBV25-1,TRBJ2-3,-,16,TGTGCCAGCAGCTCCGGGAGAGCGGGGACCCCAGATACGCAGTATTTT,CASSSGRAGTPDTQYF
TRBD1,TRBV7-8,TRBJ2-7,once,15,TGTGCCAGCAGCTTAGTCGGGACAGTATCCTACGAGCAGTACTTC,CASSLVGTVSYEQYF
-,TRBV6-2/TRBV6-3,TRBJ1-5,many,14,TGTGCCAGCAGTACCCTGGAGGTCGGACAGCCCCAGCATTTT,CASSTLEVGQPQHF
-,TRBV28,TRBJ1-5,-,15,TGTGCCAGCAGTTTAGTTGACAGTTACAATCAGCCCCAGCATTTT,CASSLVDSYNQPQHF
TRBD2,TRBV3-1/TRBV3-2,TRBJ2-7,-,15,TGTGCCAGCGGCCGCGGGACTAGCGGCTCCTACGAGCAGTACTTC,CASGRGTSGSYEQYF
TRBD1,TRBV30,TRBJ2-1,-,14,TGTGCCTGGGGAGACAGGGTCCAGGTCGTCGGGCAGTTCTTC,CAWGDRVQVVGQFF
TRBD1,TRBV5-1,TRBJ1-4,-,16,TGCGCCAGCAGCCCCTACAGGGGGCTCGCTAATGAAAAACTGTTTTTT,CASSPYRGLANEKLFF
-,TRBV18,TRBJ1-6,few,14,TGTGCCAGCTCACCGTCGACAGCAAATTCACCCCTCCACTTT,CASSPSTANSPLHF
TRBD2,TRBV5-4,TRBJ2-2,-,16,TGTGCCAGCAGCTCGATAGCGGGGTCGAACACCGGGGAGCTGTTTTTT,CASSSIAGSNTGELFF
-,TRBV27,TRBJ2-3,few,12,TGTGCCGGGAGACAGGGAGGCGATACGCAGTATTTT,CAGRQGGDTQYF
-,TRBV5-4,TRBJ1-1,-,14,TGTGCCAGCACTTCGACAGTCATGAACACTGAAGCTTTCTTT,CASTSTVMNTEAFF